Listed below are T cell receptor beta chains from one sample, sequenced in a study of blood T cell repertoires in COVID-19. Repertoires were generated with immunoSEQ multiplex PCR, while TCRdb's copy carries only in-frame clones and drops some. The data show around 150,000 clones, 90% to 95% seen once. The sequencing sample was made of peripheral blood. These TCRs come from a woman aged 50 to 60 with acute or convalescent COVID-19. Both conserved end residues are part of each CDR3. The D gene is left open where the match is weak.

V gene,D gene,CDR3 protein
TRBV7-2,-,CASSLEGGGYTF
TRBV30,-,CAWSHLGLNQPQHF
TRBV27,TRBD2,CASSPTSGYEQYF
TRBV5-6,-,CASSLDGGVYEQYF
TRBV27,TRBD1,CASSSRTGRTDTQYF
TRBV27,TRBD2,CASSFSGVGNEQFF
TRBV7-2,TRBD1,CASSAIGGAGEKLFF
TRBV5-1,-,CASSPSGGDQPQHF
TRBV5-6,TRBD1,CASSSWGQGYNQPQHF
TRBV3-1/TRBV3-2,-,CASSQERQFGNGYTF
TRBV7-2,TRBD2,CASSLRGDTGELFF
TRBV30,TRBD2,CAWSGIAGGGDTQYF
TRBV25-1,-,CASSEASQSNEQFF
TRBV7-8,-,CASSILRYSGNTIYF
TRBV5-1,TRBD1,CASSLADRVITEAFF
TRBV11-2,-,CASSLNRVDYGYTF
TRBV28,-,CASSFEGNTIYF
TRBV2,-,CASFRVKGEQYF
TRBV25-1,-,CASSDHGQGNEKLFF
TRBV3-1/TRBV3-2,TRBD1,CASTLRSGQGEAFF
TRBV5-4,TRBD2,CASRSSGAAYEQYF
TRBV20-1,TRBD2,CSQTSGHEQYF
TRBV29-1,-,CSVEGMGRVTEAFF
TRBV3-1/TRBV3-2,-,CASSRFRGWSPLHF
TRBV15,-,CATSRARDYGYTF
TRBV6-5,TRBD2,CASSREGGGIQYF
TRBV5-5,TRBD2,CASSPTSGGLRVGELFF
TRBV7-8,-,CASSRNGGTYEQYF
TRBV28,TRBD2,CASRVLAGGYEQYF